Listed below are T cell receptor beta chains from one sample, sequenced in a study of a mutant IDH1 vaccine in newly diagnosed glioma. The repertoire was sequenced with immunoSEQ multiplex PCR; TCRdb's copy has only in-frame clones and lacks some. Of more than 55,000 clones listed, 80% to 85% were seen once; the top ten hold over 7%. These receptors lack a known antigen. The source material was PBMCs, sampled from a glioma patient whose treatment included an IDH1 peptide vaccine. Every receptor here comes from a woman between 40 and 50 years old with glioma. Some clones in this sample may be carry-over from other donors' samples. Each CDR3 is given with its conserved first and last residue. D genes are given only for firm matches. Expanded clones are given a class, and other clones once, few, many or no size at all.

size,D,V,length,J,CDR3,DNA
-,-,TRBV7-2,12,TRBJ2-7,CASSPGVGEQYF,TGTGCCAGCAGCCCTGGGGTCGGCGAGCAGTACTTC
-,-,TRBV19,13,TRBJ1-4,CASSIGVNEKLFF,TGTGCCAGTAGTATCGGGGTTAACGAAAAACTGTTTTTT
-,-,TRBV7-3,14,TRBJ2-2,CASSSGAAGGELFF,TGTGCCAGCAGCTCCGGAGCCGCGGGCGGGGAGCTGTTTTTT
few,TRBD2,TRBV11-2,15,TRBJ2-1,CASSVSGGDYNEQFF,TGTGCCAGCAGCGTTAGCGGGGGGGACTACAATGAGCAGTTCTTC
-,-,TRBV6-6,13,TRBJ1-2,CASSVSVNYGYTF,TGTGCCAGCAGTGTTTCGGTTAACTATGGCTACACCTTC
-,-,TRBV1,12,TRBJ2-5,CTSRPYQETQYF,TGCACCAGCAGGCCGTACCAAGAGACCCAGTACTTC
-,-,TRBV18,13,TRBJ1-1,CASSPVGEAEAFF,TGTGCCAGCTCACCAGTAGGGGAGGCTGAAGCTTTCTTT
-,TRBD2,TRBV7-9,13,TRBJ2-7,CASSTGLATEQYF,TGTGCCAGCAGTACGGGACTAGCGACCGAGCAGTACTTC
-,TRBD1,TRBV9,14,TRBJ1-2,CASTSGTELYGYTF,TGTGCCAGCACCTCCGGGACAGAGTTATATGGCTACACCTTC
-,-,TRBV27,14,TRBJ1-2,CASSLRVGNYGYTF,TGTGCCAGCAGTTTAAGGGTCGGGAACTATGGCTACACCTTC
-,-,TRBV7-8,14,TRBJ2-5,CASSSPGGRETQYF,TGTGCCAGCAGCTCCCCCGGCGGTCGAGAGACCCAGTACTTC
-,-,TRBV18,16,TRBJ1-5,CASSPRLTGLDQPQHF,TGTGCCAGCTCACCTAGGTTGACAGGCCTCGATCAGCCCCAGCATTTT
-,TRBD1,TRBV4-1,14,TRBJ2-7,CASSPDRVTYEQYF,TGCGCCAGCAGCCCGGACAGGGTAACCTACGAGCAGTACTTC
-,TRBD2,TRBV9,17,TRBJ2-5,CASSVAWRGGSQETQYF,TGTGCCAGCAGCGTAGCTTGGCGCGGGGGAAGCCAAGAGACCCAGTACTTC
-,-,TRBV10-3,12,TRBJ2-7,CAISEVRGKQYF,TGTGCCATCAGTGAAGTCAGGGGAAAGCAGTACTTC
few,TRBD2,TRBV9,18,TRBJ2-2,CASSVVDGGGGAKGELFF,TGTGCCAGCAGCGTAGTGGATGGTGGCGGGGGAGCTAAGGGGGAGCTGTTTTTT
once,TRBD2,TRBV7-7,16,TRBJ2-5,CASSRNLLAGQETQYF,TGTGCTAGCAGCCGGAACCTTCTAGCGGGACAAGAGACCCAGTACTTC
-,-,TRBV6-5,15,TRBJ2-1,CASSYLIGVGNEQFF,TGTGCCAGCAGTTACCTCATAGGGGTGGGCAATGAGCAGTTCTTC
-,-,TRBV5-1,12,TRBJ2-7,CASSSQGHEQYF,TGCGCCAGCAGCTCACAGGGTCACGAGCAGTACTTC
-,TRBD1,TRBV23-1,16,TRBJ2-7,CASSQAVGQGAYEQYF,TGCGCCAGCAGTCAAGCGGTAGGACAGGGGGCTTACGAGCAGTACTTC
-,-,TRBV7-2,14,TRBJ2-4,CASSLDRSQNIQYF,TGTGCCAGCAGCTTGGATCGGTCCCAAAACATTCAGTACTTC
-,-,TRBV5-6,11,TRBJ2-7,CASSFRHEQYF,TGTGCCAGCAGCTTTAGGCACGAGCAGTACTTC
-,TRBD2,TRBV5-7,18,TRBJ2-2,CASSLVFGSGGAFGELFF,TGTGCCAGCAGCTTGGTATTTGGTAGCGGGGGGGCTTTCGGGGAGCTGTTTTTT
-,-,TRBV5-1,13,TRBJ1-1,CASKRDVNTEAFF,TGCGCCTCCAAGCGGGATGTGAACACTGAAGCTTTCTTT
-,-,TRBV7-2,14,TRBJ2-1,CASSLGDVYNEQFF,TGTGCCAGCAGCTTAGGGGACGTGTACAATGAGCAGTTCTTC
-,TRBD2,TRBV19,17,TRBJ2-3,CASSIPRGLEGTDTQYF,TGTGCCAGTAGTATTCCTCGGGGACTAGAAGGGACTGATACGCAGTATTTT
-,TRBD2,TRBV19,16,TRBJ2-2,CAAKRGASGSTGELFF,TGTGCCGCGAAAAGAGGGGCTAGCGGGAGCACCGGGGAGCTGTTTTTT